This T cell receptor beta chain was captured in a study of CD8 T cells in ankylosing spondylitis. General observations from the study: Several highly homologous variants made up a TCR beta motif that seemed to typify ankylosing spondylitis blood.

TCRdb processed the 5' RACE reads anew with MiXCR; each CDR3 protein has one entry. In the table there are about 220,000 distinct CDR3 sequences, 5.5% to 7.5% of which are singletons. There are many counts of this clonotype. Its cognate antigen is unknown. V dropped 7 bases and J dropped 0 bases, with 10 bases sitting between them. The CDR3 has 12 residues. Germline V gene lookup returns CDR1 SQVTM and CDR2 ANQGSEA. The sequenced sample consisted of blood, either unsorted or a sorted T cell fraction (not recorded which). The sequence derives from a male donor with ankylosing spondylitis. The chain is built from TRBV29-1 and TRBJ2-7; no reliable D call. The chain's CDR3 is CSGARSSYEQYF. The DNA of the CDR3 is TGCAGCGGAGCCCGGAGCTCCTACGAGCAGTACTTC.